This TCR beta chain emerged from a study of blood T cell repertoires in COVID-19. Per the original data handling: Reference gene primer amplification yielded estimated nucleated cell counts. Data came from immunoSEQ multiplex PCR; TCRdb stores just in-frame clones and leaves some out. V and J calls and clone size are those listed in that table; D and trimming were worked out from the DNA. This repertoire shows more than 150,000 clones, about three quarters found once; its top ten account for approximately 26%. Germline V CDR1 and CDR2: SGHTA, FQGTGA. With 4 bases removed from V and 5 bases from J, the gap between germline ends came to 17 bases. This CDR3 spans 15 amino acids.

This sequence originates from a woman aged 70 to 79 with acute or convalescent COVID-19. The sequenced sample was peripheral blood. This chain connects TRBV7-3 to TRBJ1-2; D not certain. The CDR3 region is CASSSSPRFLYGYTF. The DNA for the CDR3 is TGTGCCAGCAGCTCATCCCCCCGGTTCCTGTATGGCTACACCTTC.